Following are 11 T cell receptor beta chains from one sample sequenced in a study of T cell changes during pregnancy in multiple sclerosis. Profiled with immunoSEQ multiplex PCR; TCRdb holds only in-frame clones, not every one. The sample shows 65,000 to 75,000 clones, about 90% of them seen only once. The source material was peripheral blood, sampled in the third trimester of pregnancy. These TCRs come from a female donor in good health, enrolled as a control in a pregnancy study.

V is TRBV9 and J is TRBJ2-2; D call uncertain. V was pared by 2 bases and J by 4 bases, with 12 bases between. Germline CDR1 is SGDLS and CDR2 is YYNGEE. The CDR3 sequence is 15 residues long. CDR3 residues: CASSVLLSGTGELFF. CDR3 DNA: TGTGCCAGCAGCGTCCTATTATCGGGCACCGGGGAGCTGTTTTTT.

DNA for the CDR3: TGTGCCAGCAGCCTCCGACAGGGCAGCTATGGCTACACCTTC. Its translation: CASSLRQGSYGYTF. The chain couples TRBV27 to TRBJ1-2, with 7 nucleotides matching TRBD1. Germline V gene sequence: CDR1 MNHEY, CDR2 SMNVEV (reference sequence). The ends lost 6 bases at V and 4 bases at J; junction bases unmatched: 8. This CDR3 comprises 14 residues.

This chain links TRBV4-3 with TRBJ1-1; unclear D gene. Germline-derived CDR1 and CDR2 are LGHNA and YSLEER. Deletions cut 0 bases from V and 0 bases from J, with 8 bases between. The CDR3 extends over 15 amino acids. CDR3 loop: CASSQEVAVNTEAFF. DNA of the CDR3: TGCGCCAGCAGCCAAGAAGTGGCGGTGAACACTGAAGCTTTCTTT.

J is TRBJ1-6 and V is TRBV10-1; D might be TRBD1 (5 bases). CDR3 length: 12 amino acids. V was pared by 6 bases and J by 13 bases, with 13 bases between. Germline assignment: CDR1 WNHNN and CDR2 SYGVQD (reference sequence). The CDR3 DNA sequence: TGCGCCAGCAGGGGGGGTAGGAATCCCCTCCACTTT. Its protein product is CASRGGRNPLHF.

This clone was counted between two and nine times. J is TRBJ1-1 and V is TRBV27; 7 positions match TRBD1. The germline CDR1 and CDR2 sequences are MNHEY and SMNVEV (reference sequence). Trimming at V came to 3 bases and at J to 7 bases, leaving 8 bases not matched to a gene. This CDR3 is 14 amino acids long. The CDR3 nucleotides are TGTGCCAGCAGTTTCGGGAGGGGGCGGGGTGAAGCTTTCTTT. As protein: CASSFGRGRGEAFF.

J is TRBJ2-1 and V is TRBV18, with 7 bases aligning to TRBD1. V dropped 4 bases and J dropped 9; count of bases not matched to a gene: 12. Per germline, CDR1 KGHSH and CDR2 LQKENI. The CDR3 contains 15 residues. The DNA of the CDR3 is TGTGCCAGCTCACGGCGAACAGGGGAGAGGAGTGAGCAGTTCTTC. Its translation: CASSRRTGERSEQFF.

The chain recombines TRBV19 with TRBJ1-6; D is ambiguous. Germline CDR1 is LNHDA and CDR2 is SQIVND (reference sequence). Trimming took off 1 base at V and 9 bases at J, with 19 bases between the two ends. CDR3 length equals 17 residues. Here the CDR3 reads CASSIVPRTARGSPLHF. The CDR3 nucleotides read TGTGCCAGTAGTATAGTGCCCCGGACCGCTCGGGGTTCACCCCTCCACTTT.

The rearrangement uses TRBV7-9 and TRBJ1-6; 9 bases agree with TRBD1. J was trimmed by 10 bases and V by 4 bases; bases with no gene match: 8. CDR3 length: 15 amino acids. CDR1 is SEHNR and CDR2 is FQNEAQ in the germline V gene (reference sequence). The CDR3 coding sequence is TGTGCCAGCAGCTGGTTCCGGGACAGGGACTCACCCCTCCACTTT. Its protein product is CASSWFRDRDSPLHF.

The CDR3 region has the DNA TGTGCCAGCAGTTGGGACAGGAACACTGAAGCTTTCTTT. Residues: CASSWDRNTEAFF. This chain joins TRBV28 and TRBJ1-1; the match to TRBD1 covers 7 bases. Germline V lookup: CDR1 MDHEN, CDR2 SYDVKM. J gave up 1 base and V 4 bases, and 0 bases lay outside the gene matches. The CDR3 contains 13 residues.

The CDR3 DNA reads TGTGCCAGCTTCGGACTAGCTTGGTCCGGGGAGCTGTTTTTT. Encoded protein: CASFGLAWSGELFF. J is TRBJ2-2 and V is TRBV2; TRBD2 aligns across 8 bases. The CDR3 has 14 amino acids. With V trimmed by 8 bases and J by 6 bases, 8 bases remained unmatched. The germline CDR1 and CDR2 sequences are SNHLY and FYNNEI.

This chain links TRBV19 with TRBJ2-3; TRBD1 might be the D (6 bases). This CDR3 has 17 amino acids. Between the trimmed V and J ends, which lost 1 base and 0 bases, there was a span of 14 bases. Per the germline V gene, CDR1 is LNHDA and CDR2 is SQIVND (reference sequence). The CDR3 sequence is CASSIVGGRLSTDTQYF. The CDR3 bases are TGTGCCAGTAGTATAGTTGGGGGCCGCCTTAGCACAGATACGCAGTATTTT.